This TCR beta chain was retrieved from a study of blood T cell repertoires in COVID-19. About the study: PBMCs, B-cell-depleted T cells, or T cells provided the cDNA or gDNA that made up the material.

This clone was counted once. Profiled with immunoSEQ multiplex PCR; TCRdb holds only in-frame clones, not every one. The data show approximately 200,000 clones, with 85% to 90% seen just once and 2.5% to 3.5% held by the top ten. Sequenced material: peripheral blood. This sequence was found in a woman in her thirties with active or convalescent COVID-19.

This CDR3 reads CASSLAGGTYSPLHF. In nucleotides, the CDR3 is TGCGCCAGCAGCTTGGCTGGAGGAACCTATTCACCCCTCCACTTT. The chain links TRBV5-1 to TRBJ1-6; no firm D call. V was pared by 0 bases and J by 8 bases, with 12 bases between. CDR3 length: 15 amino acids. The germline gives CDR1 SGHRS, CDR2 YFSETQ.